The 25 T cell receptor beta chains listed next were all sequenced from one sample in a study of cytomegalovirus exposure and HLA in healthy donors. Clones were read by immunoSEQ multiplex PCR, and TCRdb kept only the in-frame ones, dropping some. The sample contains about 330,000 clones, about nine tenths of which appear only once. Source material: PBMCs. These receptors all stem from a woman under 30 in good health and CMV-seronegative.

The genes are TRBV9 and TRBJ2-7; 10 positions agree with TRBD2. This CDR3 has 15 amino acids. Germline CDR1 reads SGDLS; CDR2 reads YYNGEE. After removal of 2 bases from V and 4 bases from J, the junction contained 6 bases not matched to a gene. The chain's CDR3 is CASSVSSGRTYEQYF. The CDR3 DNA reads TGTGCCAGCAGCGTTTCTAGCGGGAGAACTTACGAGCAGTACTTC.

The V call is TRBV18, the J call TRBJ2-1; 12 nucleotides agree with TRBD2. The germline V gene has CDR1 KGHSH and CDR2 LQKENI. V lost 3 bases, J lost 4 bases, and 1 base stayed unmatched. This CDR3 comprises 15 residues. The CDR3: CASSPGLAGYNEQFF. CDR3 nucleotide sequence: TGTGCCAGCTCACCGGGACTAGCGGGTTACAATGAGCAGTTCTTC.

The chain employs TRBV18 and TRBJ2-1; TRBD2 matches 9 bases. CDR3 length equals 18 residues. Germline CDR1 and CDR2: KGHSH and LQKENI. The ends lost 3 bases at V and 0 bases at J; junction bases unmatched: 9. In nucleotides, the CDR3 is TGTGCCAGCTCACCTCGGGCTAGCGGGGCGAGCTCCTACAATGAGCAGTTCTTC. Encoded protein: CASSPRASGASSYNEQFF.

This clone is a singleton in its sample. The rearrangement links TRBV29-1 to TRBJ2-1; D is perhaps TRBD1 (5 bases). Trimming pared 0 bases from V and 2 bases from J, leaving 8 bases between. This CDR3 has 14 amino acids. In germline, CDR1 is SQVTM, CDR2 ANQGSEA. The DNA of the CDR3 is TGCAGCGTTGAAGATCCCAGGGCCTACAATGAGCAGTTCTTC. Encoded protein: CSVEDPRAYNEQFF.

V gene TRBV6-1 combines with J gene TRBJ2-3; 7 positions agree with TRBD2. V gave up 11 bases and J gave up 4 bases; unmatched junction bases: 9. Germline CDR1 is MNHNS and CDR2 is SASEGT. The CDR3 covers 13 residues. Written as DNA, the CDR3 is TGTGCCCTCAAAGCGGGGCTCCCAGATACGCAGTATTTT. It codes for CALKAGLPDTQYF.

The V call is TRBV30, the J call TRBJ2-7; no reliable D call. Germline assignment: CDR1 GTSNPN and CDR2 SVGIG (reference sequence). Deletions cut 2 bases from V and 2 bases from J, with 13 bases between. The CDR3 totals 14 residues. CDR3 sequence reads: CAWSNPQLTYEQYF. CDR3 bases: TGTGCCTGGAGTAACCCCCAACTGACCTACGAGCAGTACTTC.

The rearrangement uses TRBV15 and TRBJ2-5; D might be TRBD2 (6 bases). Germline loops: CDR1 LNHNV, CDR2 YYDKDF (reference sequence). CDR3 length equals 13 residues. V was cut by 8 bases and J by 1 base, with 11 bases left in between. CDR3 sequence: CATRRGSQETQYF. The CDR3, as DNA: TGTGCCACCCGACGGGGGAGCCAAGAGACCCAGTACTTC.

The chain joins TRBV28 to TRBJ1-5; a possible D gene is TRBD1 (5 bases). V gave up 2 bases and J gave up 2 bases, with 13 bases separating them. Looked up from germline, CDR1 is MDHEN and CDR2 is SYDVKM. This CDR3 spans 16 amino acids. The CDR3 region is CASSLLSGFGNQPQHF. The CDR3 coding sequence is TGTGCCAGCAGTTTACTTTCAGGGTTTGGCAATCAGCCCCAGCATTTT.

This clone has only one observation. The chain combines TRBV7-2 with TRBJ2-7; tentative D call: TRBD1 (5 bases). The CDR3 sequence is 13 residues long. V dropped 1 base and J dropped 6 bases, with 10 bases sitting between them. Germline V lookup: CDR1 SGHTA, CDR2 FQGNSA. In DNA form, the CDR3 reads TGTGCCAGCAGCTTAGTAGGGGAATTCGAGCAGTACTTC. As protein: CASSLVGEFEQYF.

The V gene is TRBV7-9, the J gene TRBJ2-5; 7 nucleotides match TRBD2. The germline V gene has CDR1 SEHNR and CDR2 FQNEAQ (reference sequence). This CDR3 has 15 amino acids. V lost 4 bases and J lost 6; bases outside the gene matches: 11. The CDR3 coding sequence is TGTGCCAGCAGCTCCCTAGCGGCAGGGCTTAAGACCCAGTACTTC. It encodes CASSSLAAGLKTQYF.

DNA of the CDR3: TGTGCCATCGCTCCGAGCGGGACGAACACCGGGGAGCTGTTTTTT. The encoded protein is CAIAPSGTNTGELFF. The J gene is TRBJ2-2, the V gene TRBV2; 7 nucleotides align to TRBD2. This CDR3 has 15 residues. Germline V CDR1 and CDR2: SNHLY, FYNNEI. V was clipped by 10 bases and J by 0 bases; unmatched bases: 8.

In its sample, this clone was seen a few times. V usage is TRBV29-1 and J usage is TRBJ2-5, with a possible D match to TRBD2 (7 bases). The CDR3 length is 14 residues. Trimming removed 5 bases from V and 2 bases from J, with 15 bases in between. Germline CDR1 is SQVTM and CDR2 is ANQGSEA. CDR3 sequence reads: CSVRAGRGQETQYF. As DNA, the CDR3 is TGCAGCGTTCGGGCAGGGAGGGGGCAAGAGACCCAGTACTTC.

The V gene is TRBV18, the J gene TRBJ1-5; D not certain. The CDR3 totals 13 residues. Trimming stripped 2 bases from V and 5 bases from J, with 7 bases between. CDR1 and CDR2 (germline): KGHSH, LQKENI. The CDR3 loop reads CASSPTVDQPQHF. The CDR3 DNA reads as TGTGCCAGCTCACCAACGGTTGATCAGCCCCAGCATTTT.

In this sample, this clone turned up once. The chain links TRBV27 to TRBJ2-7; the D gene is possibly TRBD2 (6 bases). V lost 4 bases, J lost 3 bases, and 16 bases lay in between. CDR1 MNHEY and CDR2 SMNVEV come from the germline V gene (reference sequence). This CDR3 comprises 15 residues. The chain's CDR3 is CASSYRAGNNYEQYF. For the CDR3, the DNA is TGTGCCAGCAGTTACCGGGCGGGGAATAACTACGAGCAGTACTTC.

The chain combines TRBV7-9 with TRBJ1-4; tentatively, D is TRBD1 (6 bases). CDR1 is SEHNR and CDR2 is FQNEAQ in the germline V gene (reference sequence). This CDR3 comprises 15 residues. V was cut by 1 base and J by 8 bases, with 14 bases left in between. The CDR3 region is CASSLEDRREEKLFF. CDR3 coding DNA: TGTGCCAGCAGCTTAGAGGACAGAAGGGAGGAAAAACTGTTTTTT.

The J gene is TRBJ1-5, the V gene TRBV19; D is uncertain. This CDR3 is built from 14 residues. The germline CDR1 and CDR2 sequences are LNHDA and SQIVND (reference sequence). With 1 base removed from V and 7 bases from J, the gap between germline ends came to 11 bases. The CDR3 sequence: CASSIGQNKQPQHF. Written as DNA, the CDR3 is TGTGCCAGTAGTATAGGGCAGAACAAACAGCCCCAGCATTTT.

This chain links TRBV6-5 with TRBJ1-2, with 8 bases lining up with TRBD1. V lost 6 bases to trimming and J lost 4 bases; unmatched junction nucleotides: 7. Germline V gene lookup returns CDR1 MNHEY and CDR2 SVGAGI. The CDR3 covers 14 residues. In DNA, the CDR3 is TGTGCCAGCAGATCCGGACAGGGCGGCTATGGCTACACCTTC. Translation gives CASRSGQGGYGYTF.

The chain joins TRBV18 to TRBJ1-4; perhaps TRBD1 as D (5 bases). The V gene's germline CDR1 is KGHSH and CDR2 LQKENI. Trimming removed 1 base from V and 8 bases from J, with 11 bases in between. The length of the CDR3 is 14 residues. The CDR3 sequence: CASSPLGAGEKLFF. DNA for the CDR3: TGTGCCAGCTCACCACTTGGGGCTGGGGAAAAACTGTTTTTT.

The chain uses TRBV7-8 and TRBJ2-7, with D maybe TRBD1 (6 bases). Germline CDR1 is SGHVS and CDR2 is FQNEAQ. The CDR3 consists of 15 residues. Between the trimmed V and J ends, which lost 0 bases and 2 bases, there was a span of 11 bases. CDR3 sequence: CASSLAVQGPYEQYF. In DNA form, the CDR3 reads TGTGCCAGCAGCTTAGCGGTACAGGGACCCTACGAGCAGTACTTC.

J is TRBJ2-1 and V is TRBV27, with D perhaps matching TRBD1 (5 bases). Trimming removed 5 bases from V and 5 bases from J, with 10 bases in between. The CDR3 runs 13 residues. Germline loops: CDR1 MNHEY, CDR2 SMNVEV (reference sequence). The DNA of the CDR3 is TGTGCCAGCAGTAGTACAGGAAACAATGAGCAGTTCTTC. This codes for CASSSTGNNEQFF.

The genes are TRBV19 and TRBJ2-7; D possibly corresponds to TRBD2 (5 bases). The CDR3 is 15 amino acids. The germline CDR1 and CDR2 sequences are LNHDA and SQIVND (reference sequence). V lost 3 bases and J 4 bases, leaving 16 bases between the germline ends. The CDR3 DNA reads TGTGCCAGTAGTATCGGGCCAGCGGTCGAATACGAGCAGTACTTC. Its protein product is CASSIGPAVEYEQYF.

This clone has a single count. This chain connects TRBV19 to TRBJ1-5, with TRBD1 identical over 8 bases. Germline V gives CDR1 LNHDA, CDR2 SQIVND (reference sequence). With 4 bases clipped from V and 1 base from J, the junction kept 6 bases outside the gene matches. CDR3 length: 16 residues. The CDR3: CASSNFRGQSNQPQHF. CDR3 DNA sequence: TGTGCCAGTAGTAATTTCAGGGGGCAGAGCAATCAGCCCCAGCATTTT.

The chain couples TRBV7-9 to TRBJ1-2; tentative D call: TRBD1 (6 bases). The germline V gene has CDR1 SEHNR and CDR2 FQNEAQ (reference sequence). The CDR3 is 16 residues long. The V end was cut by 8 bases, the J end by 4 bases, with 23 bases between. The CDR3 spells CASDGQRPSSLYGYTF. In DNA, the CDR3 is TGTGCCAGCGACGGACAGCGCCCTTCCTCCCTCTATGGCTACACCTTC.

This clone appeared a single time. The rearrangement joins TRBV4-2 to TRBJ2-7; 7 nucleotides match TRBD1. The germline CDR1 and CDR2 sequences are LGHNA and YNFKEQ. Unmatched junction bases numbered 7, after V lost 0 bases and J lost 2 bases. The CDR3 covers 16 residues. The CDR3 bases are TGTGCCAGCAGCCAAGATTTCCAGGGGGTAACCTACGAGCAGTACTTC. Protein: CASSQDFQGVTYEQYF.

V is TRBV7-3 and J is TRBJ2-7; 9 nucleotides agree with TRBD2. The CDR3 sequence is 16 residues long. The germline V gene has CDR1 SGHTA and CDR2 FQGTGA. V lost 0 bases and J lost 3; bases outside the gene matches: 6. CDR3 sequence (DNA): TGTGCCAGCAGCTTAACTTCCCCTAGCGGGATCTACGAGCAGTACTTC. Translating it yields CASSLTSPSGIYEQYF.